Here is one TCR beta chain with its context. What it binds is not known. Germline loops: CDR1 LGHDT, CDR2 YNNKEL (reference sequence). V was trimmed by 0 bases and J by 4 bases, leaving 18 bases between them. The CDR3 is made up of 17 amino acids. This entry belongs to a study of spatial heterogeneity in lung cancer. Individual TCR cDNA molecules each bore their own unique molecular identifier. Via MiXCR, TCRdb re-called the 5' RACE reads, giving one row per CDR3 protein. The data contain roughly 91,000 distinct CDR3 sequences, approximately 20% of them seen just once; the ten biggest clones take up about 6.8%. Whole-study results and caveats: Blood carried ubiquitous expanded tumor TCRs more at resection than follow-up.

Time point given: sample taken at primary tumor resection. Unsorted tumor, nontumor lung tissue or cryopreserved PBMC supplied the whole RNA. The cohort: approximately 66 early-stage, untreated non-small cell lung cancer patients. The specimen comprised PBMCs, sampled at surgery. This clonotype originated in a male donor with early-stage non-small cell lung cancer. The rearrangement links TRBV3-1 to TRBJ1-2; D remains ambiguous. The CDR3 region is CASSQDRSPAAGYGYTF. The CDR3, as DNA: TGTGCCAGCAGCCAAGATAGATCTCCCGCGGCAGGCTATGGCTACACCTTC. The whole variable domain, remainder taken from reference TRBV3-1 and TRBJ1-2, is DTAVSQTPKYLVTQMGNDKSIKCEQNLGHDTMYWYKQDSKKFLKIMFSYNNKELIINETVPNRFSPKSPDKAHLNLHINSLELGDSAVYFCASSQDRSPAAGYGYTFGSGTRLTVV.